This T cell receptor (beta chain) was identified during a study of T cell responses to AZD1222 COVID-19 vaccine. Assay used: immunoSEQ multiplex PCR; TCRdb lists only in-frame clones, some missing. The sample lists roughly 120,000 clones; around 83% were seen once. Remarks on this clone: What it binds is unknown.

CDR3 length: 14 residues. Germline trimming cut 6 bases from V and 6 bases from J; bases unmatched to any gene: 6. Notes on the study in general: Only a handful of AZD1222 recipients were seropositive at baseline. Clonal diversity was possibly underestimated, and the donors were mostly white British, with more females. No day 14 peak samples; only post-peak repertoires were characterized.

The chain carries TRBV23-1 and TRBJ1-5, with TRBD1 matching 9 bases. TRBV23-1 is noted as an ORF with a role that remains uncertain. The sequences come from peripheral blood, collected 28 days after the second AZD1222 dose. This receptor was taken from an adult who received the AZD1222 COVID-19 vaccine. CDR3 region: CASRHRGQSQPQHF. The CDR3 DNA reads as TGCGCCAGCAGACACAGGGGGCAAAGTCAGCCCCAGCATTTT.